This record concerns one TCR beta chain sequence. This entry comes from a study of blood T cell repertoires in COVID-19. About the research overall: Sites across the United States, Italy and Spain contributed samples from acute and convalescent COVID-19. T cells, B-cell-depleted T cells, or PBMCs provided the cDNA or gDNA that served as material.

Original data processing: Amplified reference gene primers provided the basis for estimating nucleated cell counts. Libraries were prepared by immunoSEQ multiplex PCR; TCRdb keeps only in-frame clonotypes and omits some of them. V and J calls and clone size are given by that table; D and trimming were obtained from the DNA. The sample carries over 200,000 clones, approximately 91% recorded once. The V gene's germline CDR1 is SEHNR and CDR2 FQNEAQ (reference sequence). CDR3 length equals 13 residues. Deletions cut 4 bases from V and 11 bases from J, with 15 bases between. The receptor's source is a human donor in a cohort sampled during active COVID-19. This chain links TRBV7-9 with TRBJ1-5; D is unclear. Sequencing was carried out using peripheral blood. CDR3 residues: CASSWGGEEAQHF. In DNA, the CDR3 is TGTGCCAGCAGCTGGGGTGGAGAGGAGGCCCAGCATTTT.